The T cell receptor beta chain described here comes from a study of blood T cell repertoires in COVID-19. Original analysis: Amplification of reference gene primers was used by the study to estimate nucleated cell counts. Libraries were prepared by immunoSEQ multiplex PCR; TCRdb keeps only in-frame clonotypes and omits some of them. The V and J calls and clone size are taken from that table; D and trimming were inferred from the DNA. The sample contains around 220,000 clones, approximately 90% of which appear only once. The origin of this receptor is a man between 50 and 59 years old with acute or convalescent COVID-19. The specimen sequenced was peripheral blood.

Here the CDR3 reads CSASKDRGLVEAFF. In nucleotides, the CDR3 is TGCAGTGCTAGTAAGGACAGGGGGCTGGTTGAAGCTTTCTTT. The V gene is TRBV20-1, the J gene TRBJ1-1; 11 bases agree with TRBD1. The CDR3 totals 14 residues. Per the germline V gene, CDR1 is DFQATT and CDR2 is SNEGSKA (reference sequence). The junction had 7 bases not matched to a gene; V was cut back by 3 bases and J by 7 bases.